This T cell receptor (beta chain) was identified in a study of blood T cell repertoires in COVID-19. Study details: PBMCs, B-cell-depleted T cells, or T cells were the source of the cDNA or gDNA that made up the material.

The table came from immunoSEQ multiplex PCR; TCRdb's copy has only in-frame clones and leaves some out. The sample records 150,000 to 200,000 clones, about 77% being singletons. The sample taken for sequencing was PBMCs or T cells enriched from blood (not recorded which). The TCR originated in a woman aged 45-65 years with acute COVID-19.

CDR3 coding DNA: TGTGCCAGCAGAGAGGGACTGGGAGCGGGCTCACCCCTCCACTTT. Amino acid sequence: CASREGLGAGSPLHF. This chain connects TRBV6-4 to TRBJ1-6; perhaps TRBD1 as D (5 bases). The V end was cut by 6 bases, the J end by 10 bases, with 19 bases between. The CDR3 spans 15 residues. Germline lookup yields CDR1 MRHNA and CDR2 SNTAGT.